This T cell receptor (beta chain) was recorded in a study of beta chain features in type 1 diabetes. Study-level findings and limits: TCRB CDR3s from Type 1 diabetes patients were moderately but significantly shorter in all four CD4+ subsets.

In regard to this clone: Its matching antigen is unknown.

The isolated RNA, all of it, was reverse transcribed, so expressed TCRB transcripts were what got sequenced. Method: immunoSEQ multiplex PCR; TCRdb's copy keeps in-frame clones and lacks some. The sample records 95,000 to 110,000 clones, under 30% being singletons. Germline V gene lookup returns CDR1 SGHTA and CDR2 FQGNSA. The CDR3 is made up of 13 amino acids. Trimming took off 7 bases at V and 3 bases at J, with 12 bases between the two ends. There was one heparinised blood draw per donor, averaging roughly 120 mL. Sorted populations were all over 98% pure. Sequences were obtained from central memory CD4+ T cells from blood. The rearrangement uses TRBV7-2 and TRBJ1-1; TRBD1 might be the D (5 bases). This receptor was identified in a woman aged 18-30 years with type 1 diabetes. The CDR3 bases are TGTGCCAGCAATCAGGGAGGGGACACTGAAGCTTTCTTT. Translation: CASNQGGDTEAFF.